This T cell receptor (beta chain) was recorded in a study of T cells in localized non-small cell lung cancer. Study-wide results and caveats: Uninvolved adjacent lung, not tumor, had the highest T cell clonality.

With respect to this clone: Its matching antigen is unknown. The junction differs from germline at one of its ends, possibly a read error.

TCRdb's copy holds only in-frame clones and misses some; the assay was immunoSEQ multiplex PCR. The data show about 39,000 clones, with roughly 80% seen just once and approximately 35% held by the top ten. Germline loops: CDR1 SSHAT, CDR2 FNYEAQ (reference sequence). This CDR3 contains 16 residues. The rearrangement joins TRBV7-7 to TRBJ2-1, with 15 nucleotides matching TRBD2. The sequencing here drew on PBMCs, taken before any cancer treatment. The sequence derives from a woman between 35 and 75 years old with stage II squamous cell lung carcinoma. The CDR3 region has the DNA TGTGCTAGCAGTCCTGGACTAGCGGGAGGGGTATATGAGCAGTTCTTC. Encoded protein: CASSPGLAGGVYEQFF.